The 8 T cell receptor beta chains listed next were all sequenced from one sample in a study of blood T cell repertoires in COVID-19. Assay: immunoSEQ multiplex PCR; the TCRdb copy retains only in-frame clones and omits some. The table has roughly 56,000 clones, 85% seen once. Sequences were obtained from peripheral blood. The origin of the receptors is a man between 65 and 85 years old with acute or convalescent COVID-19.

The chain carries TRBV2 and TRBJ1-6, with TRBD1 matching 8 bases. The CDR3 length is 15 residues. The V gene end was trimmed by 5 bases and the J gene end by 9 bases; junction bases not matched to a gene: 9. Germline CDR1 SNHLY, CDR2 FYNNEI. CDR3 nucleotide sequence: TGTGCCAGCAGTACGACAGGGGTTGGAGGTTCACCCCTCCACTTT. Translated, it gives CASSTTGVGGSPLHF.

The V call is TRBV5-1, the J call TRBJ1-1; 7 bases are shared with TRBD1. The CDR3 extends over 14 amino acids. Germline assignment: CDR1 SGHRS and CDR2 YFSETQ. The J segment lost 10 bases and the V segment lost 4 bases, leaving 13 bases of the junction unmatched. The CDR3 region has the DNA TGCGCCAGCAGCCCCGGGACAGTAGGGAGTGGAGCTTTCTTT. This sequence encodes CASSPGTVGSGAFF.

This rearrangement joins TRBV5-4 to TRBJ1-2, with 8 positions matching TRBD1. CDR3 length equals 14 residues. Germline loops: CDR1 SGHNT, CDR2 YYREEE (reference sequence). After removal of 5 bases from V and 4 bases from J, the junction contained 7 bases not matched to a gene. The CDR3 DNA is TGTGCCAGCAGGGTGGGACAGGAATTCTATGGCTACACCTTC. Translating it yields CASRVGQEFYGYTF.

This clone showed up just once. This chain links TRBV9 with TRBJ2-7; TRBD1 aligns across 8 bases. In germline, CDR1 is SGDLS, CDR2 YYNGEE. V was clipped by 4 bases and J by 7 bases; unmatched bases: 19. The CDR3 spans 17 residues. The CDR3: CASSPQTGQGASGEQYF. The CDR3 DNA reads as TGTGCCAGCAGCCCTCAGACGGGGCAGGGGGCGTCGGGTGAGCAGTACTTC.

CDR3 sequence (DNA): TGTGCCAGCAGCTTTGGGACACCCAACACCGGGGAGCTGTTTTTT. Translated, it gives CASSFGTPNTGELFF. The V and J genes are TRBV7-3 and TRBJ2-2; the D gene is possibly TRBD1 (6 bases). Germline assignment: CDR1 SGHTA and CDR2 FQGTGA. Deletions cut 3 bases from V and 2 bases from J, with 10 bases between. The CDR3 covers 15 residues. Looking up the rest from reference TRBV7-3 and TRBJ2-2 gives the full variable domain: GAGVSQTPSNKVTEKGKYVELRCDPISGHTALYWYRQSLGQGPEFLIYFQGTGAADDSGLPNDRFFAVRPEGSVSTLKIQRTERGDSAVYLCASSFGTPNTGELFFGEGSRLTVL.

The chain carries TRBV4-1 and TRBJ1-3; no firm D call. Germline V gene sequence: CDR1 MGHRA, CDR2 YSYEKL. The CDR3 spans 18 residues. V lost 3 bases, J lost 0 bases, and 18 bases lay in between. The CDR3 nucleotides are TGCGCCAGCAGCCAGGTACTACTTACCGGCGTCTCTGGAAACACCATATATTTT. Protein product: CASSQVLLTGVSGNTIYF.

This chain connects TRBV5-1 to TRBJ2-2; 9 positions agree with TRBD1. With 4 bases clipped from V and 5 bases from J, the junction kept 12 bases outside the gene matches. This CDR3 is built from 17 residues. Germline CDR1 SGHRS, CDR2 YFSETQ. The CDR3 bases are TGCGCCAGCAGCGTGACCCACCTGACAGGGGGAACCGGGGAGCTGTTTTTT. Its translation: CASSVTHLTGGTGELFF.

This chain links TRBV10-3 with TRBJ1-2; 9 nucleotides line up with TRBD1. Per germline, CDR1 ENHRY and CDR2 SYGVKD. The ends lost 7 bases at V and 2 bases at J; junction bases unmatched: 11. This CDR3 spans 16 amino acids. The DNA of the CDR3 is TGTGCCATCACTAGCCGGGACAGGGCCCCCAACTATGGCTACACCTTC. Translating gives CAITSRDRAPNYGYTF.